This TCR beta chain was captured by sequencing in a study of blood T cell repertoires in COVID-19. In the original processing: For nucleated cells, counts were estimated from reference gene primer amplification. Profiling relied on immunoSEQ multiplex PCR, and the TCRdb table lists in-frame clones only, not all of them. The D gene and trimming were derived from the DNA, and the V and J assignments and clone size from that table. In the table there are about 22,000 clones, roughly 91% of which are singletons. V lost 4 bases and J lost 4, with 35 bases in between. This CDR3 spans 21 amino acids. CDR1 SGHRS and CDR2 YFSETQ come from the germline V gene.

The chain couples TRBV5-1 to TRBJ1-1; maybe TRBD1 (5 bases). Sequencing was performed on peripheral blood. The clonotype was recovered from a man between 70 and 80 years old with acute or convalescent COVID-19. In DNA, the CDR3 is TGCGCCAGCAGCCCGTATAGGGGCGTCCTTAGATCACGGCTGTTCGGCACTGAAGCTTTCTTT. This encodes CASSPYRGVLRSRLFGTEAFF.